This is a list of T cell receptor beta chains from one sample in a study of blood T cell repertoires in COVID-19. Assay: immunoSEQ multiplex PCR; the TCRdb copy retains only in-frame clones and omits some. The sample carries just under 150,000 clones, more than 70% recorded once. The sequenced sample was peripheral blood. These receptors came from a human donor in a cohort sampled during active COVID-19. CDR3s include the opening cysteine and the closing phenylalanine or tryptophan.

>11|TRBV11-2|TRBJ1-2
CASSSGDGYTF
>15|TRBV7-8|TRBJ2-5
CASSFEAGVGETQYF
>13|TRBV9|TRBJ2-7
CASSIGTSYEQYF
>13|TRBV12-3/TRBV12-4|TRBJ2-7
CASSRTDSYEQYF
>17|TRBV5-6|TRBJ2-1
CASSLATGVFTYNEQFF
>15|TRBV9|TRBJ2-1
CASSVEGAQDNEQFF
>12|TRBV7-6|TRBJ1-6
CASSFGDSPLHF
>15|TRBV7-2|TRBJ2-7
CASSLVSSGGYEQYF
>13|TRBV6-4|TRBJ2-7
CASSRQEGYEQYF
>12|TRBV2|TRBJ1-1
CASMRGSTEAFF
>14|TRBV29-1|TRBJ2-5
CSVGRDREDETQYF
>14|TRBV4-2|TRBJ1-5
CASSQDRENQPQHF
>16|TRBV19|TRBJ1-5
CASTEEVRGANQPQHF
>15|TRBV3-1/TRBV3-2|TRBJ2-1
CASSPFGGSRSEQFF
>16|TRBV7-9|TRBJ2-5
CASSYRRDRIQETQYF
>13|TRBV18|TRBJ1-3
CASSPGQGYTIYF
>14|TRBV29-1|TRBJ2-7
CSVEERGEGYEQYF
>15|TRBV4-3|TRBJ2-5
CASSRLAGIRETQYF
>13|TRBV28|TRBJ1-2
CASGRVQRRGYTF
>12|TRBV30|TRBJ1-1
CAWSPLGSEAFF
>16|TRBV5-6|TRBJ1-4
CASSSNFRGINEKLFF
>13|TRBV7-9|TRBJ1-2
CASSPGQNYGYTF
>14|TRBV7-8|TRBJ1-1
CASSLAEMNTEAFF
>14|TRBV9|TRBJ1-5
CASSETPEVQPQHF
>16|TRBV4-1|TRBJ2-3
CASSQVEGAHTDTQYF
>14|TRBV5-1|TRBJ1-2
CASSPRDSLYGYTF
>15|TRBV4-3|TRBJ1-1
CASSQDPGQDTEAFF
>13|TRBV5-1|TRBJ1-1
CASNTPENTEAFF
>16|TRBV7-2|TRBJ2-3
CASSLKLAGGADTQYF
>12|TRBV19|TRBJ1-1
CASTRLGGPTFF
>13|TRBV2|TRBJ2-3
CASSSAPEATQYF
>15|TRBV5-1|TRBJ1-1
CASSLVGTKNTEAFF
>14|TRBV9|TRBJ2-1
CASSFGQGNNEQFF
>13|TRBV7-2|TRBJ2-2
CASSLDETGELFF
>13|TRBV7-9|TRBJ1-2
CASSDGVNYGYTF
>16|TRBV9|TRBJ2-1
CASSVGDGGPYNEQFF
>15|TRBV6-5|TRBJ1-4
CASSFIQGANEKLFF
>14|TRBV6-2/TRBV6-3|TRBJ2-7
CASSYGPRGYEQYF
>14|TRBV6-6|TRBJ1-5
CASSYRNGDQPQHF
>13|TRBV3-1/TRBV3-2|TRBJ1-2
CASKVQGNYGYTF
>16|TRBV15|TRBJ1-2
CATSRGWDSSNYGYTF
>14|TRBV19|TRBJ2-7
CASTGRDNPYEQYF
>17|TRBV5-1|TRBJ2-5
CASSMGGLAGDQETQYF
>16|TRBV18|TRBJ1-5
CASSPRGGQGTQPQHF
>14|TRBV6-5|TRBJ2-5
CASASGGNQETQYF
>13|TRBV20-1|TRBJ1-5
CSAIENVQQPQHF
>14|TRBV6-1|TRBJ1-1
CASSEAPLTRQTFF
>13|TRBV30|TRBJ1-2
CAWTRGLVYGYTF